Shown below are 2 T cell receptor beta chains from a single sample sequenced in a study of T cell responses to AZD1222 COVID-19 vaccine. Here immunoSEQ multiplex PCR was the method, and the copy in TCRdb shows in-frame clones only, minus some. The data contain 80,000 to 95,000 clones, 90% of them singletons. The sample was peripheral blood, taken 28 days after the second AZD1222 dose. Receptors originate from an adult who received the AZD1222 COVID-19 vaccine.

The V call is TRBV7-2, the J call TRBJ1-2; TRBD1 matches 10 bases. With 5 bases clipped from V and 3 bases from J, the junction kept 15 bases outside the gene matches. The CDR3 runs to 18 residues. Germline CDR1 is SGHTA and CDR2 is FQGNSA. The CDR3 bases are TGTGCCAGCAGCCCCCATGCCCTGACAGGGGGCGGACACTATGGCTACACCTTC. Protein sequence: CASSPHALTGGGHYGYTF. The entire variable domain, with the rest obtained from reference TRBV7-2 and TRBJ1-2, is as follows: GAGVSQSPSNKVTEKGKDVELRCDPISGHTALYWYRQSLGQGLEFLIYFQGNSAPDKSGLPSDRFSAERTGGSVSTLTIQRTQQEDSAVYLCASSPHALTGGGHYGYTFGSGTRLTVV.

The V gene is TRBV15, the J gene TRBJ2-2, with D possibly matching TRBD1 (6 bases). Trimming removed 0 bases at V and 5 bases at J, with 10 bases between. From germline, CDR1 is LNHNV and CDR2 YYDKDF (reference sequence). The CDR3 consists of 15 residues. The CDR3 region is CATSREAGETGELFF. For the CDR3, the DNA is TGTGCCACCAGCAGAGAGGCAGGGGAAACCGGGGAGCTGTTTTTT.